This T cell receptor beta chain was documented in a study of T cell responses to AZD1222 COVID-19 vaccine. Germline values: CDR1 LGHDT, CDR2 YNNKEL (reference sequence). CDR3 length equals 14 residues. Trimming pared 2 bases from V and 2 bases from J, leaving 9 bases between. Profiling relied on immunoSEQ multiplex PCR, and the TCRdb table lists in-frame clones only, not all of them. The sample yields over 95,000 clones, approximately 90% seen once. The sample consisted of peripheral blood, taken on day 0 of AZD1222 vaccination. The genes are TRBV3-1 (or the pseudogene TRBV3-2) and TRBJ1-1; the D is unclear. This TCR was recovered from an adult in good health. The CDR3 loop reads CASSQRQGNTEAFF. CDR3 DNA: TGTGCCAGCAGCCAAAGACAAGGTAACACTGAAGCTTTCTTT.